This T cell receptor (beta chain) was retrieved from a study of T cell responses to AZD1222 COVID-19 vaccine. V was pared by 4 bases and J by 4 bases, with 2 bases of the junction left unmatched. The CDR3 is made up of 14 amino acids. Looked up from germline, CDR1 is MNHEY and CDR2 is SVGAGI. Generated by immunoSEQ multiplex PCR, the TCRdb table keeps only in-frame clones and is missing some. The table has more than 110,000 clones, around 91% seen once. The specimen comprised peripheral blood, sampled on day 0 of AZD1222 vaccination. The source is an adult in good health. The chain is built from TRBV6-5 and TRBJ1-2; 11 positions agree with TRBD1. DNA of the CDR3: TGTGCCAGCAGTTCCGGGACAGGGGGCTATGGCTACACCTTC. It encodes CASSSGTGGYGYTF.